One sample yielded the 5 T cell receptor beta chains listed below, sequenced in a study of cytomegalovirus exposure and HLA in healthy donors. The PCR was carried out with 60 Vbeta primers and 13 Jbeta primers. Sequencing was performed with immunoSEQ multiplex PCR; in TCRdb, only in-frame clones are kept and a portion is missing. The sample shows around 150,000 clones, roughly four fifths of them seen only once. Sequenced material: PBMCs. The receptors were gathered from a man aged 50 to 60 in good health and CMV-seropositive.

The chain joins TRBV6-5 to TRBJ1-6; 8 bases line up with TRBD1. V was pared by 5 bases and J by 7 bases, with 7 bases of the junction left unmatched. This CDR3 has 15 amino acids. Germline V lookup: CDR1 MNHEY, CDR2 SVGAGI. This chain's CDR3 is CASSLLDRANSPLHF. For the CDR3, the DNA is TGTGCCAGCAGTCTCCTGGACAGGGCAAATTCACCCCTCCACTTT.

The rearrangement uses TRBV9 and TRBJ2-5, with 8 bases fitting TRBD1. The CDR3 runs to 14 residues. Germline CDR1 reads SGDLS; CDR2 reads YYNGEE. J lost 6 bases, V lost 3 bases, and 7 bases had no gene match. CDR3 amino acids: CASSGSDRVKTQYF. The DNA of the CDR3 is TGTGCCAGCAGCGGCTCGGACAGGGTTAAGACCCAGTACTTC.

This chain uses TRBV5-5 with TRBJ1-6; D is perhaps TRBD1 (6 bases). The CDR3 extends over 14 amino acids. Trimming took off 2 bases at V and 9 bases at J, with 12 bases between the two ends. Germline V gene sequence: CDR1 SGHKS, CDR2 YYEKEE (reference sequence). The chain's CDR3 is CASSLQGSISPLHF. The CDR3 DNA reads as TGTGCCAGCAGCTTACAGGGTAGTATTTCACCCCTCCACTTT.

The chain uses TRBV5-1 and TRBJ2-1; 10 bases fit TRBD1. The ends lost 4 bases at V and 2 bases at J; junction bases unmatched: 3. The V gene's germline CDR1 is SGHRS and CDR2 YFSETQ. This CDR3 is built from 15 residues. The CDR3 bases are TGCGCCAGCAGCCCGGGACAGGGGCCCTACAATGAGCAGTTCTTC. Translation: CASSPGQGPYNEQFF. Full variable domain (missing parts from reference TRBV5-1 and TRBJ2-1): KAGVTQTPRYLIKTRGQQVTLSCSPISGHRSVSWYQQTPGQGLQFLFEYFSETQRNKGNFPGRFSGRQFSNSRSEMNVSTLELGDSALYLCASSPGQGPYNEQFFGPGTRLTVL.

The chain has TRBV2 and TRBJ2-1, with TRBD2 identical over 11 bases. There are 13 residues in the CDR3. CDR1 is SNHLY, CDR2 FYNNEI, per germline. With 6 bases clipped from V and 10 bases from J, the junction kept 5 bases outside the gene matches. CDR3: CASRAGTSGEQFF. The DNA of the CDR3 is TGTGCCAGCAGGGCCGGGACTAGCGGCGAGCAGTTCTTC.